A selection of T cell receptor beta chains follows, all from one sample in a study of shared clonotypes between healthy human individuals. Sequencing was performed with immunoSEQ multiplex PCR; in TCRdb, only in-frame clones are kept and a portion is missing. The sample contains about 770,000 clones, around 70% of which appear only once. The sequencing sample was made of memory CD4+ T cells sorted from blood. Every receptor here comes from a woman aged 25 to 39 in good health. Each CDR3 is given with its conserved first and last residue. The D gene is left open where the match is weak. Size is omitted from some rows. Given values are once, few, many or a class for expanded clones.

TRBJ1-5,.,TRBV15,.,TGTGCCACCAGCAGCGAATTTGAGGCAGGGACAACCCTTCGGCAGCCCCAGCATTTT,CATSSEFEAGTTLRQPQHF
TRBJ2-1,TRBD2,TRBV7-2,.,TGTGCCAACCGACTAGCGGAGACCTACAATGAGCAGTTCTTC,CANRLAETYNEQFF
TRBJ1-4,.,TRBV30,.,TGTGCCTGGGAGGGGGATGAAAAACTGTTTTTT,CAWEGDEKLFF
TRBJ2-1,.,TRBV5-4,.,TGTGCCAGCAGAGGAAGGGGGAGCTCCTACAATGAGCAGTTCTTC,CASRGRGSSYNEQFF
TRBJ1-5,.,TRBV7-2,.,TGTGCCAGCAGCTTAGGACAGAGACAGCCCCAGCATTTT,CASSLGQRQPQHF
TRBJ1-3,.,TRBV5-1,.,TGCGCCAGCAGCTACCACGGTACTCACGAAGGAAACACCATATATTTT,CASSYHGTHEGNTIYF
TRBJ2-3,TRBD2,TRBV10-3,.,TGTGCCACGGGACTAGCGGGAGGGAGCCGCTCAGATACGCAGTATTTT,CATGLAGGSRSDTQYF
TRBJ2-7,TRBD2,TRBV7-8,.,TGTGCCACCACTCCGGAGGGGACTAATTTCTACGAGCAGTACTTC,CATTPEGTNFYEQYF
TRBJ2-7,.,TRBV7-9,.,TGTGCCAGCAGCTTAGAGTTTTACGAGCAGTACTTC,CASSLEFYEQYF
TRBJ2-5,.,TRBV18,few,TGTGCCAGCTCACCCTCGAGGGGGGGCGAGACCCAGTACTTC,CASSPSRGGETQYF
TRBJ2-3,.,TRBV18,.,TGTGCCAGCTCAACGGTAGATACGCAGTATTTT,CASSTVDTQYF
TRBJ1-2,.,TRBV18,.,TGTGCCAGCTCACCGAGCGGAGTCTATGGCTACACCTTC,CASSPSGVYGYTF
TRBJ1-2,.,TRBV7-2,.,TGTGCCAGCAGCCAAGGGGCCGTGGGCGGCTACACCTTC,CASSQGAVGGYTF
TRBJ1-1,.,TRBV18,.,TGTGCCAGCTCACCTTCCGGAGTCACTGAAGCTTTCTTT,CASSPSGVTEAFF
TRBJ2-3,.,TRBV14,.,TGTGCCAGCAGCCAAGACAGGGTTACGCAGTATTTT,CASSQDRVTQYF
TRBJ1-2,TRBD1,TRBV27,.,TGTGCCAGCAGTTTCCACGGGACAGAGCATCTATATGGCTACACCTTC,CASSFHGTEHLYGYTF
TRBJ2-7,.,TRBV9,.,TGTGCCAGCAGCCCCCGGGGCAGGGGGGCTAGCGGAGGCTCCTACGAGCAGTACTTC,CASSPRGRGASGGSYEQYF
TRBJ1-3,.,TRBV18,.,TGTGCCAGCGATACAGGATCCGTCTCTGGAAACACCATATATTTT,CASDTGSVSGNTIYF
TRBJ1-1,.,TRBV10-2,.,TGCGCCAGCAGTGATTCGACCTCGAAAGCTTTCTTT,CASSDSTSKAFF
TRBJ2-3,TRBD2,TRBV29-1,.,TGCAGCGTCGATAGCGGGGCTAGCACAGATACGCAGTATTTT,CSVDSGASTDTQYF